The 6 T cell receptor beta chains below all came from one sample that was sequenced in a study of blood T cell repertoires in COVID-19. Assay used: immunoSEQ multiplex PCR; TCRdb lists only in-frame clones, some missing. The table has about 61,000 clones, around 87% seen once. The sample consisted of peripheral blood. These receptors all stem from a human donor in a cohort sampled during active COVID-19.

This chain links TRBV4-3 with TRBJ2-5; 13 bases match TRBD2. J was trimmed by 3 bases and V by 0 bases; bases with no gene match: 13. The V gene's germline CDR1 is LGHNA and CDR2 YSLEER. This CDR3 comprises 20 residues. This chain's CDR3 is CASSQDLRLAGGRDEETQYF. The CDR3 region has the DNA TGCGCCAGCAGCCAAGACCTACGACTAGCGGGGGGCCGGGACGAAGAGACCCAGTACTTC.

V is TRBV14 and J is TRBJ2-1, with TRBD2 identical over 7 bases. The CDR3 covers 17 residues. Germline CDR1 is SGHDN and CDR2 is FVKESK. V shed 4 bases, J shed 0 bases, and the junction held 9 bases outside the gene matches. CDR3 in DNA: TGTGCCAGCAGCCCTCAGACTAGCACCCCCTCCTACAATGAGCAGTTCTTC. Encoded protein: CASSPQTSTPSYNEQFF.

The chain is built from TRBV7-6 and TRBJ1-2; the D gene is possibly TRBD1 (5 bases). The V and J ends lost 4 bases and 6 bases respectively, with 9 bases between them. Germline V gives CDR1 SGHVS, CDR2 FNYEAQ. The CDR3 covers 12 residues. The CDR3 DNA sequence: TGTGCCAGCAGCTCAGGGTCTGATGGCTACACCTTC. Protein: CASSSGSDGYTF.

J is TRBJ2-7 and V is TRBV5-1, with a weak D call TRBD1 (6 bases). The germline V gene encodes CDR1 SGHRS and CDR2 YFSETQ. CDR3 size: 14 residues. Trimming took 3 bases from V and 0 from J, leaving 10 bases between them. The CDR3 here is CASSSLTGSYEQYF. The CDR3 DNA follows: TGCGCCAGCAGCTCACTGACAGGCTCCTACGAGCAGTACTTC.

The chain is built from TRBV5-4 and TRBJ2-3; 9 bases map to TRBD2. The V and J ends lost 3 bases and 2 bases, in that order; junction bases with no gene match: 7. This CDR3 is built from 16 residues. Per the germline V gene, CDR1 is SGHNT and CDR2 is YYREEE (reference sequence). CDR3 bases: TGTGCCAGCAGCTCTGTAGCGGGGGCCGACACAGATACGCAGTATTTT. Protein sequence: CASSSVAGADTDTQYF.

This chain joins TRBV2 and TRBJ2-7, with 10 bases matching TRBD1. Germline V gene sequence: CDR1 SNHLY, CDR2 FYNNEI. Trimming took 8 bases from V and 4 from J; bases not matched to a gene: 5. The CDR3 length is 13 residues. The CDR3 DNA reads TGTGCCAGCCGGGACAGGGGTTGGTACGAGCAGTACTTC. It is translated as CASRDRGWYEQYF.